The 9 T cell receptor beta chains listed next were all sequenced from one sample in a study of response to subunit inactivated influenza vaccine. TCRdb used MiXCR to reprocess the RT-PCR reads, holding one entry per CDR3 protein. This sample has about 620,000 distinct CDR3 sequences, with around 11% found just once. The sample was also linked to a second study, of T cells expressing NK-cell markers. From that paper: UMI-tagged 5'RACE template switching yielded the TCR beta cDNA.

The starting material was PBMCs from blood, obtained on the day of vaccination. These receptors were taken from a man aged 50 to 60 who received an inactivated influenza vaccine.

This clonotype was seen at least ten times. The CDR3: CASSYLRRGPIKSNQPQHF. CDR3 nucleotide sequence: TGTGCCAGCAGTTACCTCCGCAGGGGGCCGATCAAGAGCAATCAGCCCCAGCATTTT. The J gene is TRBJ1-5, the V gene TRBV6-2 or TRBV6-3; 8 bases match TRBD1. CDR1 and CDR2 (germline): MNHEY, SVGEGT. V shed 2 bases, J shed 1 base, and the junction held 13 bases outside the gene matches. This CDR3 comprises 19 residues.

The rearrangement joins TRBV7-2 to TRBJ1-4; the D gene is possibly TRBD1 (5 bases). Trimming took off 1 base at V and 5 bases at J, with 11 bases between the two ends. The CDR3 consists of 15 residues. Germline CDR1 reads SGHTA; CDR2 reads FQGNSA. The CDR3 loop reads CASSLVQGLNEKLFF. The CDR3 region has the DNA TGTGCCAGCAGCTTAGTTCAGGGCCTGAATGAAAAACTGTTTTTT.

There are many counts of this clonotype. The chain has TRBV12-3 or TRBV12-4 and TRBJ2-2; D possibly uses TRBD1 or TRBD2 (5 bases each). CDR3 size: 13 residues. Trimming removed 7 bases at V and 6 bases at J, with 12 bases between. DNA of the CDR3: TGTGCCAGCAAAATATCGGGGCCCGGGGAGCTGTTTTTT. Translating gives CASKISGPGELFF.

There are a few counts of this clonotype. The rearrangement uses TRBV20-1 and TRBJ2-3, with 10 bases matching TRBD2. The germline V gene encodes CDR1 DFQATT and CDR2 SNEGSKA (reference sequence). The CDR3 loop spans 15 amino acids. V shed 3 bases, J shed 1 base, and the junction held 4 bases outside the gene matches. The CDR3 DNA reads TGCAGTGCTAGTTCGAGCGGGGGGGGCACAGATACGCAGTATTTT. This sequence encodes CSASSSGGGTDTQYF.

The rearrangement links TRBV6-8 to TRBJ2-7; either TRBD1 or TRBD2 may fit D (5 bases each). The germline gives CDR1 MNHGY, CDR2 SAAAGT. The CDR3 is 16 amino acids. The V end was cut by 5 bases, the J end by 1 base, with 18 bases between. CDR3 sequence reads: CASSRNRKGPSYEQYF. CDR3 nucleotides: TGTGCCAGCAGTCGGAACCGGAAGGGACCATCCTACGAGCAGTACTTC.

There are many counts of this clonotype. This chain links TRBV12-3 or TRBV12-4 with TRBJ2-1; 8 nucleotides agree with TRBD1. This CDR3 has 12 amino acids. V shed 5 bases, J shed 12 bases, and the junction held 6 bases outside the gene matches. CDR3 sequence: CASSPTGARQFF. The CDR3 DNA reads as TGTGCCAGCAGTCCGACAGGGGCGAGGCAGTTCTTC.

This clonotype turned up a few times. The chain combines TRBV20-1 with TRBJ1-1, with D possibly being TRBD1 (6 bases). Germline-derived CDR1 and CDR2 are DFQATT and SNEGSKA (reference sequence). This CDR3 has 14 residues. V gave up 5 bases and J gave up 4 bases, with 17 bases separating them. The CDR3 DNA reads TGCAGTGCTCGAACAGGGCCGGCGAGCACTGAAGCTTTCTTT. Its translation: CSARTGPASTEAFF.

This clonotype was detected only a few times. The V call is TRBV6-1, the J call TRBJ2-7; a weak D match, TRBD1 (7 bases). This CDR3 is built from 14 residues. The V gene lost 3 bases and the J gene lost 2 bases, with 11 bases spanning the gap. From germline, CDR1 is MNHNS and CDR2 SASEGT. The CDR3 sequence: CASSERGTAYEQYF. Here the CDR3 DNA reads TGTGCCAGCAGTGAGCGCGGGACAGCCTACGAGCAGTACTTC.

This clonotype was picked up many times. The J gene is TRBJ1-5, the V gene TRBV15, with 7 bases aligning to TRBD1. Germline V gene data show CDR1 as LNHNV and CDR2 as YYDKDF (reference sequence). The CDR3 totals 17 residues. V dropped 0 bases and J dropped 5; count of bases not matched to a gene: 10. CDR3 in DNA: TGTGCCACCAGCAGAGATAGAGGGGGCTTAGGTGATCAGCCCCAGCATTTT. This encodes CATSRDRGGLGDQPQHF. The full variable domain, completed using reference TRBV15 and TRBJ1-5, is DAMVIQNPRYQVTQFGKPVTLSCSQTLNHNVMYWYQQKSSQAPKLLFHYYDKDFNNEADTPDNFQSRRPNTSFCFLDIRSPGLGDTAMYLCATSRDRGGLGDQPQHFGDGTRLSIL.